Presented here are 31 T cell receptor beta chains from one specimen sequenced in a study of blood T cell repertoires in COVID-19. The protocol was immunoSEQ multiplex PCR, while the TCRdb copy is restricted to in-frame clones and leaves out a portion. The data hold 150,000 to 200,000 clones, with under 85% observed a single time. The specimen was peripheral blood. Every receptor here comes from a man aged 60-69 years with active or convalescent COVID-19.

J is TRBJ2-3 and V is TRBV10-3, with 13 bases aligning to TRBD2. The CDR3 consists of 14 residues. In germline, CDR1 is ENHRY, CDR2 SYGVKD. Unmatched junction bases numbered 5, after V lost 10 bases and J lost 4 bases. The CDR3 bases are TGTGCCAGCGGGACTAGCGGGAACGCAGATACGCAGTATTTT. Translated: CASGTSGNADTQYF.

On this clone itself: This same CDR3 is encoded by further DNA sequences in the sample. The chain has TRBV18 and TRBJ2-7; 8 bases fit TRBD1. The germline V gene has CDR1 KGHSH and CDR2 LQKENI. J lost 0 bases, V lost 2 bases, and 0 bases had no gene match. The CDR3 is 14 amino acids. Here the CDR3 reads CASSPGTGSYEQYF. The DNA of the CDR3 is TGTGCCAGCTCACCAGGGACAGGCTCCTACGAGCAGTACTTC.

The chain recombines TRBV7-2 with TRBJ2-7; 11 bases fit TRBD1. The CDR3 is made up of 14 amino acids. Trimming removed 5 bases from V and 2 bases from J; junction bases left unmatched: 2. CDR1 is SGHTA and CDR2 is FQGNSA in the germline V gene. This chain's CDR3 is CASSGQGAAYEQYF. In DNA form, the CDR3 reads TGTGCCAGCAGCGGACAGGGGGCAGCCTACGAGCAGTACTTC.

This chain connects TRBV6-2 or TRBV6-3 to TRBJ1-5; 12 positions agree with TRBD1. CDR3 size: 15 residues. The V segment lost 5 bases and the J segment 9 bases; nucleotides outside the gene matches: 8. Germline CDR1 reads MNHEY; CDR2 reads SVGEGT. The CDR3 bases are TGTGCCAGCAGTCCCGGGACAGGGGGCGTTTGGCCCCAGCATTTT. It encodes CASSPGTGGVWPQHF.

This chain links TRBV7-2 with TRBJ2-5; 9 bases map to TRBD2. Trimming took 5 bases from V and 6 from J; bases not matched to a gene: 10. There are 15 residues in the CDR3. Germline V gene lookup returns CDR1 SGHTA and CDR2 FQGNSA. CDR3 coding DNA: TGTGCCAGCAGCGCGACTAGCGGATACCAGAAGACCCAGTACTTC. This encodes CASSATSGYQKTQYF.

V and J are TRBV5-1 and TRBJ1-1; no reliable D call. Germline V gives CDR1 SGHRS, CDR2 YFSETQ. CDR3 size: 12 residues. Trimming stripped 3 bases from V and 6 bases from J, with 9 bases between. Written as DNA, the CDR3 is TGCGCCAGCAGCTCGGACTGGGCTGAAGCTTTCTTT. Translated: CASSSDWAEAFF.

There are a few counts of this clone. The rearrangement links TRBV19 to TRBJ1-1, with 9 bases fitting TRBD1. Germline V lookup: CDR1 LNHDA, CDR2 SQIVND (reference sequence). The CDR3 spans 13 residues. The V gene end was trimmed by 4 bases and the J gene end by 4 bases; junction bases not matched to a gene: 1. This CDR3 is CASSRTGATEAFF. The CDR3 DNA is TGTGCCAGTAGTAGGACAGGGGCCACTGAAGCTTTCTTT.

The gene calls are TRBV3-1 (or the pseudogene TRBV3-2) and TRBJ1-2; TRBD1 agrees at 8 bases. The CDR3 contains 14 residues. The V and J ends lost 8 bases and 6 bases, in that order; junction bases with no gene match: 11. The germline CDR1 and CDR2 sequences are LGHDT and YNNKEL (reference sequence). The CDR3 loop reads CASRFLDRVDGYTF. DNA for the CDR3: TGTGCCAGCCGTTTTTTGGACAGGGTCGATGGCTACACCTTC.

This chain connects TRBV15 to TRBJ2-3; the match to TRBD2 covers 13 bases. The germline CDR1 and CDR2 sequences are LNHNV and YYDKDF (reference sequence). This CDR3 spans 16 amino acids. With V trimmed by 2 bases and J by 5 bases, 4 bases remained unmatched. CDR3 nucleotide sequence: TGTGCCACCAGCAGACCACGACTAGCGGGAGGAGATACGCAGTATTTT. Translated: CATSRPRLAGGDTQYF.

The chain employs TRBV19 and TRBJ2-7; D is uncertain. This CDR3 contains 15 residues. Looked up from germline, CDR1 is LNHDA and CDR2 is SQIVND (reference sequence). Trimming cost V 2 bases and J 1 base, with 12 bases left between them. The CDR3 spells CASSISGAPSYEQYF. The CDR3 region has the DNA TGTGCCAGTAGTATAAGTGGAGCCCCATCCTACGAGCAGTACTTC.

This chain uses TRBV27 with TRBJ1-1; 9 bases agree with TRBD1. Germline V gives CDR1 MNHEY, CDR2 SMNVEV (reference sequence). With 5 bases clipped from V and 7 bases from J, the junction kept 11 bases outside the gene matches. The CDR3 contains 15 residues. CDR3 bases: TGTGCCAGCAGTCTCTATCGAATGGGACAGGGTGAAGCTTTCTTT. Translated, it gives CASSLYRMGQGEAFF.

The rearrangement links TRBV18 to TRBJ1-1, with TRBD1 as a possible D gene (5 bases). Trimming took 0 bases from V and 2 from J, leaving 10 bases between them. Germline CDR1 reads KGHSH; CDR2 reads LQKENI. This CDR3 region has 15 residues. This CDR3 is CASSPPQAGNTEAFF. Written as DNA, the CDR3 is TGTGCCAGCTCACCACCACAGGCCGGCAACACTGAAGCTTTCTTT.

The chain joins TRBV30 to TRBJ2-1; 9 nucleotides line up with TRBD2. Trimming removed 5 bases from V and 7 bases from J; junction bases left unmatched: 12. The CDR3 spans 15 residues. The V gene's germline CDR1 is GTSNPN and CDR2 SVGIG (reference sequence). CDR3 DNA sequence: TGTGCCTGGGGGGGACGGGGACTAGCTACGAATGAGCAGTTCTTC. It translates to CAWGGRGLATNEQFF.

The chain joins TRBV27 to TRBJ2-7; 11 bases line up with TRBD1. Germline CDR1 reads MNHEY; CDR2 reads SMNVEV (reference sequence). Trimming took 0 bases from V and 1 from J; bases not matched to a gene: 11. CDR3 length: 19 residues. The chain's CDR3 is CASSLSLGQGAVGSYEQYF. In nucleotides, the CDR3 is TGTGCCAGCAGTTTATCGTTAGGACAGGGGGCGGTGGGTTCCTACGAGCAGTACTTC.

The CDR3 sequence is CASSLALAGGSSTDTQYF. The CDR3 DNA sequence: TGTGCCAGCAGCTTAGCCCTAGCGGGAGGGTCTAGCACAGATACGCAGTATTTT. This rearrangement joins TRBV7-7 to TRBJ2-3; 12 bases line up with TRBD2. V shed 0 bases, J shed 0 bases, and the junction held 4 bases outside the gene matches. Germline CDR1 reads SSHAT; CDR2 reads FNYEAQ (reference sequence). The CDR3 has 18 residues.

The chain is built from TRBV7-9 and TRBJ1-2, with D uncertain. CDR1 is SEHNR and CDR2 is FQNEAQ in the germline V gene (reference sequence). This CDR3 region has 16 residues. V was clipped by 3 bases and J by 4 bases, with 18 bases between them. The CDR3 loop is CASSLGAQASSYGYTF. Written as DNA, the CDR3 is TGTGCCAGCAGCTTGGGAGCGCAGGCCTCCAGCTATGGCTACACCTTC.

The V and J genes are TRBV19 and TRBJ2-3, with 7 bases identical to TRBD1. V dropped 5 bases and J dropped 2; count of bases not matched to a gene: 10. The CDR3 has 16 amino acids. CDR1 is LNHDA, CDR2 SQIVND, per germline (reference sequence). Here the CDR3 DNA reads TGTGCCAGTAGTCCCGACAGGGTGCCGGCCACAGATACGCAGTATTTT. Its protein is CASSPDRVPATDTQYF. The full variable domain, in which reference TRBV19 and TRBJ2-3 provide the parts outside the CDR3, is DGGITQSPKYLFRKEGQNVTLSCEQNLNHDAMYWYRQDPGQGLRLIYYSQIVNDFQKGDIAEGYSVSREKKESFPLTVTSAQKNPTAFYLCASSPDRVPATDTQYFGPGTRLTVL.

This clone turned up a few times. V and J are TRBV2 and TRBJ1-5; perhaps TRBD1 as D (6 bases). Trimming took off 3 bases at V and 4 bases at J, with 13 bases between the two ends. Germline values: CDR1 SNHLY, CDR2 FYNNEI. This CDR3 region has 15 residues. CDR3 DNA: TGTGCCAGCAGTGACCAGCAGGGGAATAATCAGCCCCAGCATTTT. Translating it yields CASSDQQGNNQPQHF. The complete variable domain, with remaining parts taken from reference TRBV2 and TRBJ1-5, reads EPEVTQTPSHQVTQMGQEVILRCVPISNHLYFYWYRQILGQKVEFLVSFYNNEISEKSEIFDDQFSVERPDGSNFTLKIRSTKLEDSAMYFCASSDQQGNNQPQHFGDGTRLSIL.

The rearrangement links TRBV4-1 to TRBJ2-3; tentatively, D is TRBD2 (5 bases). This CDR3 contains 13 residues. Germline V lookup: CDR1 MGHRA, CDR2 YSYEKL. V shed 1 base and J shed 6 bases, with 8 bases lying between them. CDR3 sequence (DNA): TGCGCCAGCAGCCAAGGTACGGGGGATACGCAGTATTTT. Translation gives CASSQGTGDTQYF.

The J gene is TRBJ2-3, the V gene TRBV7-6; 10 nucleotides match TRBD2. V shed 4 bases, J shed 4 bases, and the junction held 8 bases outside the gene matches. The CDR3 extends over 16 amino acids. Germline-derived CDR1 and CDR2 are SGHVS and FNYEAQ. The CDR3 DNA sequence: TGTGCCAGCAGCTCCTGGACTAGCGGTTTTGCAGATACGCAGTATTTT. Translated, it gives CASSSWTSGFADTQYF.

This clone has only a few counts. The CDR3 DNA is TGTGCCTGGAGTTCGTACTTCTCTGGGGCCAACGTCCTGACTTTC. Amino acid sequence: CAWSSYFSGANVLTF. This rearrangement joins TRBV30 to TRBJ2-6; no clear D gene. Germline assignment: CDR1 GTSNPN and CDR2 SVGIG (reference sequence). Trimming left V 2 bases short and J 0 bases short, with 8 bases between. CDR3 size: 15 residues.

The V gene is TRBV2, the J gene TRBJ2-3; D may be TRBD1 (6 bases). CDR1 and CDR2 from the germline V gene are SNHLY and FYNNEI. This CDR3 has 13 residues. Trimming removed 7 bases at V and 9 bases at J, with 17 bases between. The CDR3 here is CASKVGTLTTQYF. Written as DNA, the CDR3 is TGTGCCAGCAAGGTGGGGACACTCACAACGCAGTATTTT.

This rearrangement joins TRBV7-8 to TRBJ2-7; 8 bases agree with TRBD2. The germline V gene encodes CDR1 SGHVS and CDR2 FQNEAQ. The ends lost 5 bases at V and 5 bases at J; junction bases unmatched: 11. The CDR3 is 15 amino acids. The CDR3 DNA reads TGTGCCAGCAGCCCCCGAGCTAGCGGGTTCCACGAGCAGTACTTC. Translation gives CASSPRASGFHEQYF.

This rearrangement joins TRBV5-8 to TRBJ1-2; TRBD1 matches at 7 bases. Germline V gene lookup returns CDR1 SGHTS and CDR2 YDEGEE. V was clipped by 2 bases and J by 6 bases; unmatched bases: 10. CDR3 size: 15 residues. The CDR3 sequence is CASSLLTGIWNGYTF. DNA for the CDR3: TGTGCCAGCAGCTTACTGACAGGGATCTGGAATGGCTACACCTTC.

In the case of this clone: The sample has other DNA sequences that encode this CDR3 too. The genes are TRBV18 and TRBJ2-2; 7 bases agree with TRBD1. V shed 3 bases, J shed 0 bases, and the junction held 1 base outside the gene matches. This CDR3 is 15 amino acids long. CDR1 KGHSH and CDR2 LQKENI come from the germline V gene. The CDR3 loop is CASSPGTANTGELFF. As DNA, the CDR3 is TGTGCCAGCTCACCCGGGACAGCGAACACCGGGGAGCTGTTTTTT.

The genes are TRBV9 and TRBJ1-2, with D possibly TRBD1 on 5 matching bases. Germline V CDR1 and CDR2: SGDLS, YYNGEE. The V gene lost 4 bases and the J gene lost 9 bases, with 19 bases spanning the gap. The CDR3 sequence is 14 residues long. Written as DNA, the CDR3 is TGTGCCAGCAGCCCCACCGGGGCAGGGAGGAGCTACACCTTC. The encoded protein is CASSPTGAGRSYTF.

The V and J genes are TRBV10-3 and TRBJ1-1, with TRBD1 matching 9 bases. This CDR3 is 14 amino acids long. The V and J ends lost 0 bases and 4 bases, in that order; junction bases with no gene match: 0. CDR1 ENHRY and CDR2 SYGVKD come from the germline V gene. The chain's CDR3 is CAISESDRGTEAFF. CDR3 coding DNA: TGTGCCATCAGTGAGTCGGACAGGGGCACTGAAGCTTTCTTT.

CDR3 protein: CASSRDNRQPQHF. DNA for the CDR3: TGTGCCAGCAGCCGGGATAACCGTCAGCCCCAGCATTTT. V is TRBV5-4 and J is TRBJ1-5; no clear D gene. V lost 4 bases to trimming and J lost 6 bases, with 11 bases between them. The CDR3 has 13 residues. Germline V gene sequence: CDR1 SGHNT, CDR2 YYREEE (reference sequence).

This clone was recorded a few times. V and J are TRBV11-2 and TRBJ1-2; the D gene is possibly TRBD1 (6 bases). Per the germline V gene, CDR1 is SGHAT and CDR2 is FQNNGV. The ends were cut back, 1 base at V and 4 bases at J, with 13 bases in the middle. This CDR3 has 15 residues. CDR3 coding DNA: TGTGCCAGCAGCTTAGTCAGGGGCTGGGGCTATGGCTACACCTTC. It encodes CASSLVRGWGYGYTF.

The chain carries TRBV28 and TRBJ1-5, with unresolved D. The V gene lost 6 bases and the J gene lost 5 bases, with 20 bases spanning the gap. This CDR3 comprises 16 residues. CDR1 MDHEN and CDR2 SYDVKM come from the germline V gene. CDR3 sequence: CASSLLDRGSDQPQHF. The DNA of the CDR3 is TGTGCCAGCAGCCTACTGGACCGGGGTTCGGATCAGCCCCAGCATTTT.

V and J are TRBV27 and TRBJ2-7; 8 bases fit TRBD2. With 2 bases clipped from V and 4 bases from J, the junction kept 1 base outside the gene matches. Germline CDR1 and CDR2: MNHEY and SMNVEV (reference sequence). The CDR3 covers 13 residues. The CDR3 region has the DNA TGTGCCAGCAGTTTACGGGGGGGGTACGAGCAGTACTTC. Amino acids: CASSLRGGYEQYF.